This T cell receptor beta chain was retrieved from a study of T cell clones after liver transplantation. Study context: A pre-transplant mixed lymphocyte reaction with TCRbeta sequencing defined graft-donor-reactive clones followed in post-transplant blood.

The germline V gene has CDR1 SGHTA and CDR2 FQGTGA. Germline trimming cut 2 bases from V and 12 bases from J; bases unmatched to any gene: 3. CDR3 size: 12 residues. Study-level points and caveats: A larger donor-reactive than third-party decline suggested partial antigen-specific deletion. Low donor cell numbers restricted donor-reactive repertoire measurement in two subjects.

CD3+CD4+ and CD3+CD8+ cells were FACS-sorted from thawed unstimulated PBMCs. On this clone itself: Its antigen is as yet unknown.

Profiling relied on immunoSEQ multiplex PCR, and the TCRdb table lists in-frame clones only, not all of them. The table shows roughly 16,000 clones, with more than 75% occurring only once. The sequence was obtained from a human patient who received a liver transplant. Some T cells may originate from the graft donor. Sequencing used CD8+ T cells from blood, obtained less than 50 months after liver transplant. V usage is TRBV7-3 and J usage is TRBJ2-2; 7 nucleotides align to TRBD1. This CDR3 reads CASSLDRAKLFF. In DNA form, the CDR3 reads TGTGCCAGCAGCTTAGACAGGGCAAAGCTGTTTTTT.